Listed here are 25 T cell receptor beta chains from one sample, sequenced in a study of memory CD4+ T cells and cytomegalovirus serostatus. The sort gate was single viable CD3+CD4+CD8-CD45RO+ cells for memory CD4+ T cells. Profiling relied on immunoSEQ multiplex PCR, and the TCRdb table lists in-frame clones only, not all of them. Here the sample spans approximately 52,000 clones, 60% to 80% being singletons. The sequenced sample consisted of memory CD4+ T cells from blood. These receptors were collected from an adult in good health and CMV-seronegative.

This chain joins TRBV5-6 and TRBJ1-1; D is unresolved. The germline CDR1 and CDR2 sequences are SGHDT and YYEEEE. Trimming removed 3 bases at V and 7 bases at J, with 10 bases between. CDR3 length equals 12 residues. In DNA, the CDR3 is TGTGCCAGCAGCTCCGGACTGGATGAAGCTTTCTTT. Its protein product is CASSSGLDEAFF.

The rearrangement joins TRBV6-5 to TRBJ2-1; D possibly matches TRBD1 or TRBD2 (6 bases each). CDR3 size: 13 residues. V was pared by 6 bases and J by 3 bases, with 9 bases between. Germline assignment: CDR1 MNHEY and CDR2 SVGAGI. The DNA of the CDR3 is TGTGCCAGCAGCGGGGGCAACTACAATGAGCAGTTCTTC. Translating gives CASSGGNYNEQFF.

The chain recombines TRBV2 with TRBJ2-1; D is possibly TRBD1 (5 bases). CDR3 length: 12 amino acids. Trimming took off 6 bases at V and 5 bases at J, with 8 bases between the two ends. From germline, CDR1 is SNHLY and CDR2 FYNNEI. CDR3 in DNA: TGTGCCAGCAGACAGGCCAACAATGAGCAGTTCTTC. Protein sequence: CASRQANNEQFF.

The chain recombines TRBV30 with TRBJ1-5; TRBD1 might be the D (5 bases). Germline V CDR1 and CDR2: GTSNPN, SVGIG (reference sequence). The V end was cut by 1 base, the J end by 4 bases, with 8 bases between. The CDR3 is made up of 13 amino acids. In DNA, the CDR3 is TGTGCCTGGAGTGGGGGGGATAATCAGCCCCAGCATTTT. Translating gives CAWSGGDNQPQHF.

The gene calls are TRBV25-1 and TRBJ1-1; D is undetermined. Germline V lookup: CDR1 MGHDK, CDR2 SYGVNS. V dropped 3 bases and J dropped 5 bases, with 10 bases sitting between them. The length of the CDR3 is 13 residues. CDR3 nucleotide sequence: TGTGCCAGCAGTGATACGGGGAGGACTGAAGCTTTCTTT. Its translation is CASSDTGRTEAFF.

The rearrangement joins TRBV5-1 to TRBJ1-5; D is uncertain. Per the germline V gene, CDR1 is SGHRS and CDR2 is YFSETQ. Trimming took 7 bases from V and 4 from J, leaving 12 bases between them. This CDR3 contains 13 residues. CDR3 sequence reads: CASRYSDNQPQHF. CDR3 nucleotides: TGCGCCAGCCGCTACAGTGATAATCAGCCCCAGCATTTT.

The gene calls are TRBV2 and TRBJ1-2; no reliable D call. V lost 3 bases to trimming and J lost 10 bases, with 6 bases between them. Germline V gene sequence: CDR1 SNHLY, CDR2 FYNNEI. The CDR3 is 10 residues long. For the CDR3, the DNA is TGTGCCAGCAGTGACGTTTTCTACACCTTC. It specifies CASSDVFYTF.

The chain joins TRBV5-1 to TRBJ1-4; no clear D. V dropped 2 bases and J dropped 4 bases, with 6 bases sitting between them. The CDR3 consists of 13 residues. Germline CDR1 and CDR2: SGHRS and YFSETQ. In DNA form, the CDR3 reads TGCGCCAGCAGCTTTTCGGGTAATGAAAAACTGTTTTTT. Protein: CASSFSGNEKLFF.

The V gene is TRBV9, the J gene TRBJ1-3, with 8 bases lining up with TRBD1. The CDR3 has 16 amino acids. Germline V gene lookup returns CDR1 SGDLS and CDR2 YYNGEE. With V trimmed by 2 bases and J by 2 bases, 6 bases remained unmatched. CDR3 DNA sequence: TGTGCCAGCAGCGTGGGATTCAGGGGGCCTGGAAACACCATATATTTT. This encodes CASSVGFRGPGNTIYF.

This chain uses TRBV5-4 with TRBJ1-4; D is unclear. Germline values: CDR1 SGHNT, CDR2 YYREEE (reference sequence). The V end lost 4 bases, the J end lost 6 bases, and 10 bases lay between the germline ends. This CDR3 has 13 amino acids. CDR3 residues: CASSRERDEKLFF. CDR3 DNA sequence: TGTGCCAGCAGCAGGGAGAGGGATGAAAAACTGTTTTTT.

The chain recombines TRBV2 with TRBJ2-2, with D perhaps matching TRBD1 or TRBD2 (6 bases each). The CDR3 consists of 16 residues. Germline V gene data show CDR1 as SNHLY and CDR2 as FYNNEI. Trimming stripped 5 bases from V and 4 bases from J, with 17 bases between. CDR3: CASSQQGIAVTGELFF. The CDR3, as DNA: TGTGCCAGCAGTCAACAGGGAATAGCGGTCACCGGGGAGCTGTTTTTT.

The chain carries TRBV5-1 and TRBJ1-4, with D tentatively TRBD1 (5 bases). Germline loops: CDR1 SGHRS, CDR2 YFSETQ. The CDR3 consists of 14 residues. Trimming left V 4 bases short and J 6 bases short, with 13 bases between. The CDR3 DNA follows: TGCGCCAGCAGCAAAGGGGACTGGGATGAAAAACTGTTTTTT. Amino acids: CASSKGDWDEKLFF. Using reference TRBV5-1 and TRBJ1-4 for the parts outside the CDR3, the full variable domain is KAGVTQTPRYLIKTRGQQVTLSCSPISGHRSVSWYQQTPGQGLQFLFEYFSETQRNKGNFPGRFSGRQFSNSRSEMNVSTLELGDSALYLCASSKGDWDEKLFFGSGTQLSVL.

On this clone itself: The sample has other DNA sequences that encode this CDR3 too. The genes are TRBV7-2 and TRBJ2-5; 12 bases fit TRBD2. The CDR3 is 15 amino acids. The germline gives CDR1 SGHTA, CDR2 FQGNSA. V lost 5 bases to trimming and J lost 4 bases; unmatched junction nucleotides: 5. The CDR3 bases are TGTGCCAGCAGCCTGACTAGCGGGGGAGGAGAGACCCAGTACTTC. Translation gives CASSLTSGGGETQYF.

J is TRBJ1-5 and V is TRBV11-2; 9 positions match TRBD1. The germline gives CDR1 SGHAT, CDR2 FQNNGV. With V trimmed by 5 bases and J by 5 bases, 7 bases remained unmatched. The CDR3 has 15 amino acids. The CDR3 here is CASSRGTGTHQPQHF. The CDR3 DNA sequence: TGTGCCAGCAGCCGAGGGACAGGGACTCATCAGCCCCAGCATTTT.

This chain links TRBV6-1 with TRBJ2-2, with 7 bases fitting TRBD1. V gave up 4 bases and J gave up 0 bases; unmatched junction bases: 2. Germline CDR1 reads MNHNS; CDR2 reads SASEGT. This CDR3 has 15 residues. CDR3 sequence: CASSVTGANTGELFF. The DNA of the CDR3 is TGTGCCAGCAGTGTAACAGGGGCGAACACCGGGGAGCTGTTTTTT.

The rearrangement links TRBV6-4 to TRBJ1-1; a possible D gene is TRBD1 (5 bases). V dropped 4 bases and J dropped 3 bases, with 9 bases sitting between them. This CDR3 has 13 amino acids. CDR1 is MRHNA, CDR2 SNTAGT, per germline. The CDR3 is CASSVDRYTEAFF. CDR3 DNA: TGTGCCAGCAGTGTCGACAGATACACTGAAGCTTTCTTT.

The chain is built from TRBV7-2 and TRBJ2-1; perhaps TRBD2 as D (6 bases). The CDR3 has 14 residues. The V gene lost 1 base and the J gene lost 7 bases, with 11 bases spanning the gap. CDR1 and CDR2 (germline): SGHTA, FQGNSA. This CDR3 is CASSLGTMGNEQFF. Written as DNA, the CDR3 is TGTGCCAGCAGCTTAGGGACTATGGGGAATGAGCAGTTCTTC.

The V and J genes are TRBV5-1 and TRBJ2-2; D may be TRBD1 (6 bases). The CDR3 is 16 amino acids. Trimming took 1 base from V and 0 from J, leaving 10 bases between them. Germline lookup yields CDR1 SGHRS and CDR2 YFSETQ. CDR3 sequence (DNA): TGCGCCAGCAGCTTGTTCGCAGGGGCGAACACCGGGGAGCTGTTTTTT. This translates into CASSLFAGANTGELFF.

The chain links TRBV7-9 to TRBJ2-2, with TRBD1 matching over 9 bases. The CDR3 has 16 residues. Germline trimming cut 5 bases from V and 5 bases from J; bases unmatched to any gene: 9. CDR1 is SEHNR and CDR2 is FQNEAQ in the germline V gene (reference sequence). For the CDR3, the DNA is TGTGCCAGCAGCGTACAGGGGGCCCTACAGACCGGGGAGCTGTTTTTT. This gives the protein CASSVQGALQTGELFF.

The table lists this clone with a count of one. The chain links TRBV6-1 to TRBJ1-1; D is uncertain. The germline gives CDR1 MNHNS, CDR2 SASEGT. The CDR3 consists of 15 residues. V was shortened by 2 bases and J by 1 base, with 11 bases between the two germline ends. CDR3 bases: TGTGCCAGCAGTGAATATAGCGGCCGGAACACTGAAGCTTTCTTT. Protein: CASSEYSGRNTEAFF.

In this sample, this clone turned up a few times. This chain joins TRBV23-1 and TRBJ1-1; weak D call: TRBD1 (5 bases). TRBV23-1 is an ORF, and what it does is uncertain. CDR3 size: 12 residues. The V gene lost 3 bases and the J gene lost 9 bases, with 11 bases spanning the gap. CDR3 sequence: CASSQGAGKAFF. The CDR3 nucleotides are TGCGCCAGCAGTCAGGGTGCAGGGAAAGCTTTCTTT.

J is TRBJ2-3 and V is TRBV29-1, with 10 bases matching TRBD2. The CDR3 has 13 amino acids. V trimming: 6 bases; J trimming: 8 bases; junction bases outside the gene matches: 8. CDR1 is SQVTM, CDR2 ANQGSEA, per germline. The CDR3 DNA is TGCAGCGTCCGACTAGCGGGCCTGGGTACGCAGTATTTT. Amino acids: CSVRLAGLGTQYF.

The chain employs TRBV5-1 and TRBJ1-1; D not certain. There are 15 residues in the CDR3. V was trimmed by 0 bases and J by 1 base, leaving 10 bases between them. Germline V gives CDR1 SGHRS, CDR2 YFSETQ. The CDR3 sequence is CASSLDTFRNTEAFF. The CDR3 DNA reads as TGCGCCAGCAGCTTGGATACGTTCAGGAACACTGAAGCTTTCTTT. The whole variable domain, remainder taken from reference TRBV5-1 and TRBJ1-1, is KAGVTQTPRYLIKTRGQQVTLSCSPISGHRSVSWYQQTPGQGLQFLFEYFSETQRNKGNFPGRFSGRQFSNSRSEMNVSTLELGDSALYLCASSLDTFRNTEAFFGQGTRLTVV.

The rearrangement links TRBV29-1 to TRBJ1-2; D ambiguous. Germline loops: CDR1 SQVTM, CDR2 ANQGSEA. CDR3 length: 13 amino acids. Trimming took 0 bases from V and 7 from J, leaving 12 bases between them. The CDR3 loop reads CSVEEMTYFGYTF. CDR3 DNA: TGCAGCGTTGAAGAAATGACCTACTTTGGCTACACCTTC.

V and J are TRBV19 and TRBJ1-1, with TRBD1 as a possible D gene (5 bases). CDR3 length: 16 amino acids. In germline, CDR1 is LNHDA, CDR2 SQIVND (reference sequence). V gave up 10 bases and J gave up 7 bases, with 28 bases separating them. CDR3 sequence reads: CATTPTGAYHPFEAFF. The CDR3 bases are TGTGCCACAACCCCCACAGGCGCGTATCATCCCTTTGAAGCTTTCTTT.